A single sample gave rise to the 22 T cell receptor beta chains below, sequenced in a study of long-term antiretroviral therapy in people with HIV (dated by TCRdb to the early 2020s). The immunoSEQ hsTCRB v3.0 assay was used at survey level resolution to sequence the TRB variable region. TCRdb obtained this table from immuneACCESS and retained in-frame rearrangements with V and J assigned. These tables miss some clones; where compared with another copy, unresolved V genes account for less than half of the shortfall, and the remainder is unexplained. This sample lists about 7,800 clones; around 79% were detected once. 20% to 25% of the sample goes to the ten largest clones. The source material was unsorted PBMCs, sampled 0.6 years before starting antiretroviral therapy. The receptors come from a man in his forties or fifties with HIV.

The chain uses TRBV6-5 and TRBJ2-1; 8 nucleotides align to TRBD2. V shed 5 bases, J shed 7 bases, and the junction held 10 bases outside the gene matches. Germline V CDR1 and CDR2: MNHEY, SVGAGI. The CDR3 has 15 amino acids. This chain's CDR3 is CASSPGGLGENEQFF. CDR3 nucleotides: TGTGCCAGCAGTCCGGGGGGGTTAGGGGAAAATGAGCAGTTCTTC.

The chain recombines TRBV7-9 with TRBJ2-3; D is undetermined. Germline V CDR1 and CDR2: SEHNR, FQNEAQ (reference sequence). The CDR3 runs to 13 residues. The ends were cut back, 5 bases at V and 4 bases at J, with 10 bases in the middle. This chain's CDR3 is CASSPPAPDTQYF. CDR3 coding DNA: TGTGCCAGCAGCCCCCCCGCACCAGATACGCAGTATTTT.

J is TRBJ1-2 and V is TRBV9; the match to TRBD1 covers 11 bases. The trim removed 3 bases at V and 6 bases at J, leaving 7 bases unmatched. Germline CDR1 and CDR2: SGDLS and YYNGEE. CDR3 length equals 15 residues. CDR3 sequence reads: CASSAGQGAWNGYTF. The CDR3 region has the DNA TGTGCCAGCAGCGCCGGACAGGGGGCTTGGAATGGCTACACCTTC.

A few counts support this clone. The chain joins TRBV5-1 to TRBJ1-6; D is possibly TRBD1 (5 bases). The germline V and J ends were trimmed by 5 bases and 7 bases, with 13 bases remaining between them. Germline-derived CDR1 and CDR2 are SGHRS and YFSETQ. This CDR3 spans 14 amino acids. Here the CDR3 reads CASREDSTNSPLHF. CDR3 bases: TGCGCCAGCAGGGAAGACAGTACCAATTCACCCCTCCACTTT.

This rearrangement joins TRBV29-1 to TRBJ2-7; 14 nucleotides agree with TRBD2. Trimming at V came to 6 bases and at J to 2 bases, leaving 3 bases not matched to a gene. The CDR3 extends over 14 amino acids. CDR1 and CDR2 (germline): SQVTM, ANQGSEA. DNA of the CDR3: TGCAGCGTGGGGGGACTAGCGGGGGCCTACGAGCAGTACTTC. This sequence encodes CSVGGLAGAYEQYF.

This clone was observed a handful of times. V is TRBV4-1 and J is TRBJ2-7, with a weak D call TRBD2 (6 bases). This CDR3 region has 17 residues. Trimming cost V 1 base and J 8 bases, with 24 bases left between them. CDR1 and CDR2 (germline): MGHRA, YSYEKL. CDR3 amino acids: CASSQVFGTGESTQQYF. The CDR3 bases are TGCGCCAGCAGCCAAGTTTTCGGGACTGGGGAATCTACGCAGCAGTACTTC.

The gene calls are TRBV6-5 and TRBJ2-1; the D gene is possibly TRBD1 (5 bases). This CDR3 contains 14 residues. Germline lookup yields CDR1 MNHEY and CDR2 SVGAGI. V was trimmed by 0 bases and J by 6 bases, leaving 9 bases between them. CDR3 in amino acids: CASSYSTAFNEQFF. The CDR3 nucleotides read TGTGCCAGCAGTTACTCGACAGCGTTCAATGAGCAGTTCTTC.

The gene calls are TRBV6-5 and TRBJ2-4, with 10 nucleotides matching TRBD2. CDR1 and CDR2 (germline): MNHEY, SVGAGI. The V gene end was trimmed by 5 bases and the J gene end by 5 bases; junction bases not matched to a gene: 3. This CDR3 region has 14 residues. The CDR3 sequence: CASSRTSGENIQYF. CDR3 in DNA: TGTGCCAGCAGTAGGACTAGCGGTGAAAACATTCAGTACTTC.

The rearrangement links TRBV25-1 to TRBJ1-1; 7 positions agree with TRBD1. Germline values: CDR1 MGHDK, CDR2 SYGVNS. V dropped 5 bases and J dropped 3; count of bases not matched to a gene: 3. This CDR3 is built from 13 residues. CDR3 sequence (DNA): TGTGCCAGCAGTAAGACAGGGTACACTGAAGCTTTCTTT. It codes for CASSKTGYTEAFF.

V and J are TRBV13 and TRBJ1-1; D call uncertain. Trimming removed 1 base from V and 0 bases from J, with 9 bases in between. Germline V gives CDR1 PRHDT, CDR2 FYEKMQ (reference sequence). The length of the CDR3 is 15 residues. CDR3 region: CASSLALGVNTEAFF. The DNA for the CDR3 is TGTGCCAGCAGCTTAGCCCTAGGAGTGAACACTGAAGCTTTCTTT.

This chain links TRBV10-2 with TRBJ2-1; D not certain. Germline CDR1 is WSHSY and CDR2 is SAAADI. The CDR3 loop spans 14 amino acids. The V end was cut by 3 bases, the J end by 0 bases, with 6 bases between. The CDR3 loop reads CASSDTVSYNEQFF. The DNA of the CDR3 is TGCGCCAGCAGTGATACAGTCTCCTACAATGAGCAGTTCTTC.

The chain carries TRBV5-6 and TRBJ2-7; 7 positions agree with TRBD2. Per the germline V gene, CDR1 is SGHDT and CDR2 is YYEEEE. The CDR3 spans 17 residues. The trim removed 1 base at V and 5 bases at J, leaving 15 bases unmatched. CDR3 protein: CASSLWGWEGEWNEQYF. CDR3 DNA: TGTGCCAGCAGCTTGTGGGGGTGGGAGGGCGAGTGGAACGAGCAGTACTTC.

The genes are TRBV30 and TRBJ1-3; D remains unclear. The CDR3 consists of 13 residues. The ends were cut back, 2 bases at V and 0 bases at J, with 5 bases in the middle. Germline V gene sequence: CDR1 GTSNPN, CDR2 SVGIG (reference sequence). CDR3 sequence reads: CAWSTGSGNTIYF. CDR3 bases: TGTGCCTGGAGTACGGGCTCTGGAAACACCATATATTTT.

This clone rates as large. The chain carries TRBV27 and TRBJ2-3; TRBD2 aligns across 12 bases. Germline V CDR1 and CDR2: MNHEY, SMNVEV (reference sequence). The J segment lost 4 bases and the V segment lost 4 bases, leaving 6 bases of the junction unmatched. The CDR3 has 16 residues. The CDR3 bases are TGTGCCAGCAGTTCCCTAGCGGGGGGGCCGCCAGATACGCAGTATTTT. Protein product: CASSSLAGGPPDTQYF.

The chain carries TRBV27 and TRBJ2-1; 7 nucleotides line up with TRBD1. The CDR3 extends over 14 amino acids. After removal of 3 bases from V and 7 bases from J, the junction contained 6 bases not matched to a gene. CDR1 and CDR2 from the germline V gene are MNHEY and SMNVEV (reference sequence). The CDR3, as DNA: TGTGCCAGCAGTTTCGGGACAGCGGTAAATGAGCAGTTCTTC. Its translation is CASSFGTAVNEQFF.

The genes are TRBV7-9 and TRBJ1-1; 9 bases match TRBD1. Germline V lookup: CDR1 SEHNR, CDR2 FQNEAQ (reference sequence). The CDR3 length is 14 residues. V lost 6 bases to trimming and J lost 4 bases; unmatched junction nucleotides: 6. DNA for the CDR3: TGTGCCAGCAGTCTACAGGGGGCTGGCACTGAAGCTTTCTTT. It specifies CASSLQGAGTEAFF.

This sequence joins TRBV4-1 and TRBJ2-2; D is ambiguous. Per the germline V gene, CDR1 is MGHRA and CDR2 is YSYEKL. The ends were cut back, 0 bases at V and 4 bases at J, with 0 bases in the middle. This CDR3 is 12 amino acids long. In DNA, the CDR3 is TGCGCCAGCAGCCAAGACACCGGGGAGCTGTTTTTT. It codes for CASSQDTGELFF.

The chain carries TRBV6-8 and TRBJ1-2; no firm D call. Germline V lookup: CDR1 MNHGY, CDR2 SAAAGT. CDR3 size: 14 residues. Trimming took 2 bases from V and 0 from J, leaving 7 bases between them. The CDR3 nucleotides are TGTGCCAGCAGTTACAAAGGGACTAACTATGGCTACACCTTC. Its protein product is CASSYKGTNYGYTF.

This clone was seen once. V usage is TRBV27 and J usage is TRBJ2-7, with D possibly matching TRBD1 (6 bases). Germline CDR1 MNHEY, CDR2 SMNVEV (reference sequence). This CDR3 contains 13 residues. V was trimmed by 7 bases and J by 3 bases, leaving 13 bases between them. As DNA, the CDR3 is TGTGCCAGCAAATCAGGGGACCACTACGAGCAGTACTTC. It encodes CASKSGDHYEQYF.

CDR3 protein: CAWSVGPSTEVYNEQFF. CDR3 sequence (DNA): TGTGCCTGGAGTGTAGGCCCATCCACCGAGGTTTACAATGAGCAGTTCTTC. The chain employs TRBV30 and TRBJ2-1; no clear D gene. The germline CDR1 and CDR2 sequences are GTSNPN and SVGIG (reference sequence). V was trimmed by 0 bases and J by 4 bases, leaving 19 bases between them. The CDR3 totals 17 residues.

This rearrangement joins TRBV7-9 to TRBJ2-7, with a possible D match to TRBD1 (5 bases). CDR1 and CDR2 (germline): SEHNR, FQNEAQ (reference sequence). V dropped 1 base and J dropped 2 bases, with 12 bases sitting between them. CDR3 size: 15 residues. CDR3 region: CASSLGRQGPYEQYF. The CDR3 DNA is TGTGCCAGCAGCTTAGGCCGTCAGGGTCCCTACGAGCAGTACTTC. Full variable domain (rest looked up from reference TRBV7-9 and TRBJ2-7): DTGVSQNPRHKITKRGQNVTFRCDPISEHNRLYWYRQTLGQGPEFLTYFQNEAQLEKSRLLSDRFSAERPKGSFSTLEIQRTEQGDSAMYLCASSLGRQGPYEQYFGPGTRLTVT.

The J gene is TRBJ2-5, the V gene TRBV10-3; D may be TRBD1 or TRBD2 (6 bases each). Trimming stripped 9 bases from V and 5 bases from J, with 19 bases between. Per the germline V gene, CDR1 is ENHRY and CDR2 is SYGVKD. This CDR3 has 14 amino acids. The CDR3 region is CAIGGGGLGETQYF. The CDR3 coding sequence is TGTGCCATAGGTGGAGGGGGTTTGGGGGAGACCCAGTACTTC.